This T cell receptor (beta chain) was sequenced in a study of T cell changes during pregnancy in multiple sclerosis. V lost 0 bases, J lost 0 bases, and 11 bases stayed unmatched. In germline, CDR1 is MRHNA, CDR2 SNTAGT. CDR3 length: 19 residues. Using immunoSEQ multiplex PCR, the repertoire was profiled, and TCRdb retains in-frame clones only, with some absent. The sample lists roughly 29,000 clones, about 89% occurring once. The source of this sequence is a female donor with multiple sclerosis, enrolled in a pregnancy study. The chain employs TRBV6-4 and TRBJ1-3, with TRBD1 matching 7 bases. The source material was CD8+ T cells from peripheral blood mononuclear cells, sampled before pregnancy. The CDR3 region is CASSDSGRTGALSGNTIYF. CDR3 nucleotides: TGTGCCAGCAGTGACTCGGGCCGTACAGGGGCCCTCTCTGGAAACACCATATATTTT.